This entry lists 14 T cell receptor beta chains sequenced from one sample in a study of OX40 agonist ivuxolimab in advanced cancers. Libraries came from the immunoSEQ multiplex PCR assay. Drawn from immuneACCESS, this table holds only the in-frame rearrangements with V and J called that TCRdb kept. Clones are partly lost; checked studies trace under half to an unresolved V gene and leave the rest unexplained. Here the sample has about 83,000 clones; approximately 90% occur a single time. The ten largest clones add up to roughly 0.7% of the sample. Source: CD4+ or CD8+ T cells sorted from blood, taken in a trial of the OX40 agonist ivuxolimab. The receptors originated from an adult with an advanced solid tumor such as melanoma, head and neck, liver or kidney cancer.

The rearrangement uses TRBV10-1 and TRBJ2-1; a weak D match, TRBD2 (6 bases). Germline V CDR1 and CDR2: WNHNN, SYGVQD (reference sequence). Trimming pared 2 bases from V and 15 bases from J, leaving 20 bases between. The CDR3 is 14 residues long. For the CDR3, the DNA is TGCGCCAGCAGTGAGGGTGATAGCAGGAGGGGTTCGTTCTTC. It specifies CASSEGDSRRGSFF.

The chain links TRBV5-1 to TRBJ1-2; D is possibly TRBD1 (6 bases). The CDR3 has 16 amino acids. The ends were cut back, 4 bases at V and 4 bases at J, with 20 bases in the middle. Germline CDR1 SGHRS, CDR2 YFSETQ. CDR3 in amino acids: CASSTGRLQGGYGYTF. The CDR3 DNA is TGCGCCAGCAGCACAGGACGACTCCAAGGGGGCTATGGCTACACCTTC.

The V gene is TRBV11-2, the J gene TRBJ2-1, with 9 bases aligning to TRBD1. This CDR3 is 16 amino acids long. V trimming: 5 bases; J trimming: 9 bases; junction bases outside the gene matches: 14. Germline CDR1 is SGHAT and CDR2 is FQNNGV. For the CDR3, the DNA is TGTGCCAGCAGCCCACAGGGGGCGCGAAGATCCGGTGAGCAGTTCTTC. It is translated as CASSPQGARRSGEQFF.

The chain recombines TRBV7-2 with TRBJ2-2; D gene uncertain. Trimming pared 4 bases from V and 5 bases from J, leaving 11 bases between. The CDR3 consists of 14 residues. Looked up from germline, CDR1 is SGHTA and CDR2 is FQGNSA. CDR3 sequence (DNA): TGTGCCAGCAGCTCGACGACGGGTACCGGGGAGCTGTTTTTT. This translates into CASSSTTGTGELFF.

This chain uses TRBV28 with TRBJ2-6; possible D gene TRBD1, 6 bases. This CDR3 has 15 amino acids. Deletions cut 6 bases from V and 3 bases from J, with 12 bases between. Germline V gene lookup returns CDR1 MDHEN and CDR2 SYDVKM. As DNA, the CDR3 is TGTGCCAGCAGGAGTGGGGGCAGTGGGGCCAACGTCCTGACTTTC. This encodes CASRSGGSGANVLTF.

The rearrangement uses TRBV7-2 and TRBJ2-1, with D tentatively TRBD2 (6 bases). Trimming took 5 bases from V and 0 from J, leaving 11 bases between them. The CDR3 sequence is 15 residues long. Germline V gene data show CDR1 as SGHTA and CDR2 as FQGNSA. The CDR3 DNA reads TGTGCCAGCAGCGGGGACTGGAGCTCCTACAATGAGCAGTTCTTC. Its protein product is CASSGDWSSYNEQFF.

The V call is TRBV5-4, the J call TRBJ2-5; D remains ambiguous. In germline, CDR1 is SGHNT, CDR2 YYREEE (reference sequence). The CDR3 contains 16 residues. Trimming shortened V by 4 bases and J by 4 bases, and 20 bases separated the two germline ends. The CDR3 DNA reads as TGTGCCAGCAGCGACATAGAGAAACCCTACGGAGAGACCCAGTACTTC. Its protein is CASSDIEKPYGETQYF.

V is TRBV29-1 and J is TRBJ2-3, with D perhaps TRBD1 or TRBD2 (6 bases each). Trimming stripped 3 bases from V and 0 bases from J, with 13 bases between. CDR3 length: 15 amino acids. Germline-derived CDR1 and CDR2 are SQVTM and ANQGSEA. CDR3 sequence: CSVEVGGTSTDTQYF. The CDR3, as DNA: TGCAGCGTTGAGGTAGGGGGGACTAGCACAGATACGCAGTATTTT.

The genes are TRBV5-1 and TRBJ2-3; D uncertain. CDR3 length: 11 amino acids. The germline V gene encodes CDR1 SGHRS and CDR2 YFSETQ. V was trimmed by 5 bases and J by 6 bases, leaving 7 bases between them. The CDR3 here is CASRVRDTQYF. CDR3 nucleotides: TGCGCCAGCAGGGTAAGGGATACGCAGTATTTT.

The chain employs TRBV2 and TRBJ2-1; the D call may be TRBD1 or TRBD2 (6 bases each). This CDR3 is built from 15 residues. The V and J ends lost 3 bases and 9 bases respectively, with 18 bases between them. From germline, CDR1 is SNHLY and CDR2 FYNNEI. In DNA form, the CDR3 reads TGTGCCAGCAGTGACGGGGGTCTCCAGGGGAGTGAGCAGTTCTTC. Translation: CASSDGGLQGSEQFF.

This clone was observed a few times. The V gene is TRBV6-1, the J gene TRBJ2-7; D not certain. The length of the CDR3 is 13 residues. Germline V gene lookup returns CDR1 MNHNS and CDR2 SASEGT. V dropped 9 bases and J dropped 2 bases, with 14 bases sitting between them. The CDR3 bases are TGTGCCAGTCAGAGCGATCAGCCCTACGAGCAGTACTTC. Its protein is CASQSDQPYEQYF.

This chain links TRBV6-1 with TRBJ2-5; weak D call: TRBD2 (5 bases). CDR1 is MNHNS and CDR2 is SASEGT in the germline V gene. This CDR3 is built from 12 residues. V lost 2 bases to trimming and J lost 6 bases, with 7 bases between them. The CDR3: CASSELAQTQYF. The CDR3 DNA is TGTGCCAGCAGTGAACTAGCACAGACCCAGTACTTC.

Here the CDR3 DNA reads TGTGCCAGCAGCGTAGCTGGGACTAGCGGGAGTGCGGCAGATACGCAGTATTTT. Protein sequence: CASSVAGTSGSAADTQYF. The V call is TRBV9, the J call TRBJ2-3; TRBD2 matches at 14 bases. J was trimmed by 4 bases and V by 0 bases; bases with no gene match: 7. From germline, CDR1 is SGDLS and CDR2 YYNGEE. The CDR3 is made up of 18 amino acids. The entire variable domain, with the rest obtained from reference TRBV9 and TRBJ2-3, is as follows: DSGVTQTPKHLITATGQRVTLRCSPRSGDLSVYWYQQSLDQGLQFLIQYYNGEERAKGNILERFSAQQFPDLHSELNLSSLELGDSALYFCASSVAGTSGSAADTQYFGPGTRLTVL.

The chain combines TRBV2 with TRBJ1-2; 8 bases are a match to TRBD1. After removal of 9 bases from V and 4 bases from J, the junction contained 4 bases not matched to a gene. The CDR3 is made up of 12 amino acids. In germline, CDR1 is SNHLY, CDR2 FYNNEI. The CDR3 region has the DNA TGTGCCAGAGAGGACAGGGCCTATGGCTACACCTTC. Amino acids: CAREDRAYGYTF.